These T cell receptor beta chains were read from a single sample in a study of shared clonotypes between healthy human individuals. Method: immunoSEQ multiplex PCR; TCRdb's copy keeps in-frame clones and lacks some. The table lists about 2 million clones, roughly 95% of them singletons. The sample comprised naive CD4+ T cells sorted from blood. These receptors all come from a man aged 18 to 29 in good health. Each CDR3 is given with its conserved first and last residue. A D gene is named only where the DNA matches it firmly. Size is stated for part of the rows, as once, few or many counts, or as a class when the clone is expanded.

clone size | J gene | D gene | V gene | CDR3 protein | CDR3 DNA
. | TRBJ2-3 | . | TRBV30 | CAWSLGEDTQYF | TGTGCCTGGAGTTTAGGGGAAGATACGCAGTATTTT
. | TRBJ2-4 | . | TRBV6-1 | CASSEIGIEPKNIQYF | TGTGCCAGCAGTGAAATAGGGATTGAACCCAAAAACATTCAGTACTTC
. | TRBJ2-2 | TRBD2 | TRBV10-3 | CAISGSSGRGGNTGELFF | TGTGCCATCAGTGGATCTAGCGGGAGAGGGGGGAACACCGGGGAGCTGTTTTTT
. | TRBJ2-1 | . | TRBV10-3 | CAITTGNNEQFF | TGTGCCATCACCACGGGAAACAATGAGCAGTTCTTC
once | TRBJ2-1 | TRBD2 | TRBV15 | CATSREYGTSNEQFF | TGTGCCACCAGCAGAGAGTATGGGACTAGCAATGAGCAGTTCTTC
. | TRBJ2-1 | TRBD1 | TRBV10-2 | CASSPTGGISYNEQFF | TGCGCCAGCAGCCCAACAGGGGGAATCTCCTACAATGAGCAGTTCTTC
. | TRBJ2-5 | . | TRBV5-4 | CASSTGGETQYF | TGTGCCAGCAGCACCGGAGGGGAGACCCAGTACTTC
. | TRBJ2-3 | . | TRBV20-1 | CSALVSDTQYF | TGCAGTGCCCTGGTATCAGATACGCAGTATTTT
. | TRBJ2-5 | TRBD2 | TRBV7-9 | CASSLGASGSRMQETQYF | TGTGCCAGCAGCTTAGGTGCTAGCGGGAGTCGTATGCAAGAGACCCAGTACTTC
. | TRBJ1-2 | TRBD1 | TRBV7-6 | CASSSLAGGNYGYTF | TGTGCCAGCAGCTCATTAGCAGGGGGCAACTATGGCTACACCTTC
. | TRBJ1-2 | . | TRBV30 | CAWSVFPLYRADYGYTF | TGTGCCTGGAGTGTATTCCCCCTATACAGGGCGGACTATGGCTACACCTTC
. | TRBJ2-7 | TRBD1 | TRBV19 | CASSGDDRVGYEQYF | TGTGCCAGTAGTGGGGACGACAGGGTCGGCTACGAGCAGTACTTC
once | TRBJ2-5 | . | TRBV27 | CASSSYSKQETQYF | TGTGCCAGCAGTTCCTACTCAAAGCAAGAGACCCAGTACTTC
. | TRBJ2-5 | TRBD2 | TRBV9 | CASSVGTSGRVGETQYF | TGTGCCAGCAGCGTAGGGACTAGCGGGAGGGTGGGAGAGACCCAGTACTTC
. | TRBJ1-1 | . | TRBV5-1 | CASSFQGNTEAFF | TGCGCCAGCAGCTTCCAAGGTAACACTGAAGCTTTCTTT
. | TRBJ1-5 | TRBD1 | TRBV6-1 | CASSGIGTVNQPQHF | TGTGCCAGCAGTGGTATCGGGACAGTCAATCAGCCCCAGCATTTT
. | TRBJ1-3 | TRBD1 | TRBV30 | CAWSATGAWNTIYF | TGTGCCTGGAGTGCTACAGGGGCTTGGAACACCATATATTTT
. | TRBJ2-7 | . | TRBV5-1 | CASSLDRDKYF | TGCGCCAGCAGCTTGGACAGGGACAAGTACTTC
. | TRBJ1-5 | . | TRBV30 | CAWSRSMQQPQHF | TGTGCCTGGAGTCGGTCAATGCAGCAGCCCCAGCATTTT
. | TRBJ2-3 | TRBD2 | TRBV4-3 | CASSQTTGGIPDTQYF | TGCGCCAGCAGCCAAACCACGGGAGGGATTCCAGATACGCAGTATTTT
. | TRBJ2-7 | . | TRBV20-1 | CSAWVGLEQYF | TGCAGTGCCTGGGTAGGGCTCGAGCAGTACTTC
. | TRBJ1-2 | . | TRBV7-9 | CASSRYGTSPSYGYTF | TGTGCCAGCAGCCGATACGGGACGTCGCCGTCCTATGGCTACACCTTC
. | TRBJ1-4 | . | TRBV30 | CAWSGPGTVNEKLFF | TGTGCCTGGAGTGGACCCGGGACGGTGAATGAAAAACTGTTTTTT
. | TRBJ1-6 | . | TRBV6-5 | CASSYVQNNSPLHF | TGTGCCAGCAGTTACGTCCAGAATAATTCACCCCTCCACTTT
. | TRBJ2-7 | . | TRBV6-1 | CASSPDGSYEQYF | TGTGCCAGCAGTCCCGACGGATCCTACGAGCAGTACTTC
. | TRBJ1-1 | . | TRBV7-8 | CASSLVLDNTEAFF | TGTGCCAGCAGCTTAGTACTGGATAACACTGAAGCTTTCTTT
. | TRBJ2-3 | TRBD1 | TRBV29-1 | CSVGTGPDTQYF | TGCAGCGTTGGGACAGGGCCAGATACGCAGTATTTT
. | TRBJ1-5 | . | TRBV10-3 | CAIRVDSNQPQHF | TGTGCCATCAGAGTTGACAGCAATCAGCCCCAGCATTTT
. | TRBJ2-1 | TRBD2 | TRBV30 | CAWSVPRTYPPGGRAEQFF | TGTGCCTGGAGTGTCCCCAGGACCTACCCGCCCGGCGGGAGGGCTGAGCAGTTCTTC
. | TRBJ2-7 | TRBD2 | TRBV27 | CASSLGTSGLYEQYF | TGTGCCAGCAGTTTGGGGACTAGCGGACTCTACGAGCAGTACTTC
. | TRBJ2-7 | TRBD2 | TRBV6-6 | CASSTGTSGSYEQYF | TGTGCCAGCAGTACCGGGACTAGCGGTTCCTACGAGCAGTACTTC
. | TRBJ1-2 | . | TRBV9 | CASSQGGSYTF | TGTGCCAGCAGTCAGGGAGGGTCCTACACCTTC
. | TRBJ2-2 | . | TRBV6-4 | CASSAVAQITGELFF | TGTGCCAGCAGTGCGGTGGCACAGATCACCGGGGAGCTGTTTTTT
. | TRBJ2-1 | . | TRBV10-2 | CASSESPGVAEQFF | TGCGCCAGCAGTGAGTCTCCGGGGGTGGCTGAGCAGTTCTTC
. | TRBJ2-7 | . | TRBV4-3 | CASSQEPWGNAGRHEQYF | TGCGCCAGCAGCCAAGAACCCTGGGGGAATGCAGGGAGGCACGAGCAGTACTTC
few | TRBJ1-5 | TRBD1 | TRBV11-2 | CASSLGQGGRRDQPQHF | TGTGCCAGCAGCTTAGGCCAGGGGGGCCGGAGGGATCAGCCCCAGCATTTT
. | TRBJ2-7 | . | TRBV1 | CTSSRDKVPYEQYF | TGCACCAGCAGCCGGGACAAGGTGCCCTACGAGCAGTACTTC
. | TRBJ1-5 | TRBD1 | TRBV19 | CASSNRGASNQPQHF | TGTGCCAGTAGTAACAGGGGAGCCAGCAATCAGCCCCAGCATTTT
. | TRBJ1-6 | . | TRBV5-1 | CASSLGPSYNSPLHF | TGCGCCAGCAGCTTGGGTCCCAGCTATAATTCACCCCTCCACTTT
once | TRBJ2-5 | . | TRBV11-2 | CASTLGARETQYF | TGTGCCAGCACCCTAGGGGCGCGGGAGACCCAGTACTTC
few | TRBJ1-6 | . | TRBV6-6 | CASSYSDSPLHF | TGTGCCAGCAGTTACTCCGACTCACCCCTCCACTTT
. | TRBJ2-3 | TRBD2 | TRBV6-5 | CASSSTSGSYDTQYF | TGTGCCAGCAGTTCTACTAGCGGGAGCTATGATACGCAGTATTTT
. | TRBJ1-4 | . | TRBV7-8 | CASSRGGTATNEKLFF | TGTGCCAGCAGCCGTGGGGGGACTGCAACTAATGAAAAACTGTTTTTT
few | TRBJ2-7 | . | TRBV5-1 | CASSFWRPSYEQYF | TGCGCCAGCAGCTTTTGGCGACCCTCCTACGAGCAGTACTTC
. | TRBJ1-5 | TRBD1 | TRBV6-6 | CASRESGQGINQPQHF | TGTGCCAGCAGGGAGTCGGGACAGGGGATCAATCAGCCCCAGCATTTT
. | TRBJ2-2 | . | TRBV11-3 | CASSAVGGTGELFF | TGTGCCAGCAGCGCCGTGGGAGGCACCGGGGAGCTGTTTTTT
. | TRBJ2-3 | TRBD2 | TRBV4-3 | CASSQRTSGNADTQYF | TGCGCCAGCAGCCAAAGGACTAGCGGGAACGCAGATACGCAGTATTTT
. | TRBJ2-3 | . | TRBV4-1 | CASSLPGDTQYF | TGCGCCAGCAGCCTCCCGGGAGATACGCAGTATTTT
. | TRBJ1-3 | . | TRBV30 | CAWTATGAGNTIYF | TGTGCCTGGACGGCTACCGGGGCAGGAAACACCATATATTTT
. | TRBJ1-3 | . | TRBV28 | CASIRGTGSGNTIYF | TGTGCCAGCATCAGGGGTACGGGTTCTGGAAACACCATATATTTT